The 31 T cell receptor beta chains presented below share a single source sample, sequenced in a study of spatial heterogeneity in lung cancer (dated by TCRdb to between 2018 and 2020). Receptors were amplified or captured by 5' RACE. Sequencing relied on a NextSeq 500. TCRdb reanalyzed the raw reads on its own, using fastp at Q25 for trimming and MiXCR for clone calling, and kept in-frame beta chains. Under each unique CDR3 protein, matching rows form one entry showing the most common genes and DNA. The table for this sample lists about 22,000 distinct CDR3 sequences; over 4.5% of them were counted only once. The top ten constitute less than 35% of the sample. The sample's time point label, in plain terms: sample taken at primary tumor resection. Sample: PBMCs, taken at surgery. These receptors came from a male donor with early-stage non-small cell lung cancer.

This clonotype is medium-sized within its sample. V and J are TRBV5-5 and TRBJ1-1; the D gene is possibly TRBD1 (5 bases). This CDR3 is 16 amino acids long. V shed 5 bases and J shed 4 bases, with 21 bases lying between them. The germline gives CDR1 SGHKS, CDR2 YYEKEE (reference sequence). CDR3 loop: CASRRQGQMRSTEAFF. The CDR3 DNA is TGTGCCAGCAGGCGGCAGGGTCAGATGAGGAGCACTGAAGCTTTCTTT. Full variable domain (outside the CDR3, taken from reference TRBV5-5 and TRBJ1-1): DAGVTQSPTHLIKTRGQQVTLRCSPISGHKSVSWYQQVLGQGPQFIFQYYEKEERGRGNFPDRFSARQFPNYSSELNVNALLLGDSALYLCASRRQGQMRSTEAFFGQGTRLTVV.

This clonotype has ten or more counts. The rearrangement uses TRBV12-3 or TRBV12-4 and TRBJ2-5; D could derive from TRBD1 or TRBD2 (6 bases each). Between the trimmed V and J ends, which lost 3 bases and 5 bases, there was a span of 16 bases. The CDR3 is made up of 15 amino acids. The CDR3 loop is CASSFFGGPEETQYF. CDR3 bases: TGTGCCAGCAGTTTCTTTGGGGGGCCTGAGGAGACCCAGTACTTC.

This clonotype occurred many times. CDR3 loop: CASSALSTGLGYGYTF. The CDR3 region has the DNA TGTGCCAGCAGCGCGTTATCGACAGGTCTGGGCTATGGCTACACCTTC. The genes are TRBV9 and TRBJ1-2; D perhaps matches TRBD1 (6 bases). V was clipped by 3 bases and J by 4 bases, with 19 bases between them. Germline CDR1 reads SGDLS; CDR2 reads YYNGEE. This CDR3 region has 16 residues.

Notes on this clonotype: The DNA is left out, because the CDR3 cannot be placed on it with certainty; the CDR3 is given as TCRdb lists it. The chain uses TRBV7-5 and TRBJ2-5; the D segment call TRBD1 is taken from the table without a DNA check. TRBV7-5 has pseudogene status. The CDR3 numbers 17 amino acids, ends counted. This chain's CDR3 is CISVPEARTGGQETQYF.

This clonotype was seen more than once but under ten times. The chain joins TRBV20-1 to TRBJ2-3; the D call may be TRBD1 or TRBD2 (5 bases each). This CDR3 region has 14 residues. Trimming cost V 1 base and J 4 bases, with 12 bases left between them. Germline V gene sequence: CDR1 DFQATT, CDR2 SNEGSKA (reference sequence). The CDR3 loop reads CSARGGSPSDTQYF. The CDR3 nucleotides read TGCAGTGCTAGAGGGGGGAGTCCCTCAGATACGCAGTATTTT.

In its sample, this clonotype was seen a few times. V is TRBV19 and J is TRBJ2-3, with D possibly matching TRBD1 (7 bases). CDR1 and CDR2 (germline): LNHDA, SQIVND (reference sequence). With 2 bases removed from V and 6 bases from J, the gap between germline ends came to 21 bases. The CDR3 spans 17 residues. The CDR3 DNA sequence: TGTGCCAGTAGTATAATAGGAGGAGGGGGCCCCCGCGATACGCAGTATTTT. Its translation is CASSIIGGGGPRDTQYF. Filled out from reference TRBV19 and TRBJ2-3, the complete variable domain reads DGGITQSPKYLFRKEGQNVTLSCEQNLNHDAMYWYRQDPGQGLRLIYYSQIVNDFQKGDIAEGYSVSREKKESFPLTVTSAQKNPTAFYLCASSIIGGGGPRDTQYFGPGTRLTVL.

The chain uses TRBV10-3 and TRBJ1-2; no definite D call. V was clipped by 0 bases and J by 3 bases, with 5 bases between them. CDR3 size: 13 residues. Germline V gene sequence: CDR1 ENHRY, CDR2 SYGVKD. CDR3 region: CAISESRDYGYTF. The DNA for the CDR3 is TGTGCCATCAGTGAGTCGAGGGACTATGGCTACACCTTC.

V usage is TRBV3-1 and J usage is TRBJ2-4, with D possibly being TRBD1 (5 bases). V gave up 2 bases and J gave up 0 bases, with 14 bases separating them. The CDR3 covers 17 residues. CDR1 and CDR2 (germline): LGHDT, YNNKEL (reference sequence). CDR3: CASSQPPTGVAKNIQYF. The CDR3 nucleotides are TGTGCCAGCAGCCAACCCCCCACAGGCGTAGCCAAAAACATTCAGTACTTC.

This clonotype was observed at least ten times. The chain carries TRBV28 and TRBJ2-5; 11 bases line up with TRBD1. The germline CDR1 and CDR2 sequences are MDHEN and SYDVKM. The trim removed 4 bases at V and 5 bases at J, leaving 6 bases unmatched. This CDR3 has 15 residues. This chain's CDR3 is CASSSRTGGAETQYF. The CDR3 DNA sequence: TGTGCCAGCAGTTCACGGACAGGGGGCGCGGAGACCCAGTACTTC.

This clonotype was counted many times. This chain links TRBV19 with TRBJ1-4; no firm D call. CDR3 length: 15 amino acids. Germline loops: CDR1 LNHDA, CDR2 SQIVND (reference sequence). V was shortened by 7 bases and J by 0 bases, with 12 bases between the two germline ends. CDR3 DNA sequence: TGTGCCAGTATGAGAGCAGACGCAACTAATGAAAAACTGTTTTTT. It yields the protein CASMRADATNEKLFF.

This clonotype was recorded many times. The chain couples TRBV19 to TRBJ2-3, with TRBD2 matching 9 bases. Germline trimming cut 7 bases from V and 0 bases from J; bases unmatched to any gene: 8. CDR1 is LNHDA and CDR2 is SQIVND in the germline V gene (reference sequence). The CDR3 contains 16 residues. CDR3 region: CASKTSGRTSTDTQYF. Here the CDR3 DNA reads TGTGCCAGTAAAACTAGCGGGCGTACTAGCACAGATACGCAGTATTTT.

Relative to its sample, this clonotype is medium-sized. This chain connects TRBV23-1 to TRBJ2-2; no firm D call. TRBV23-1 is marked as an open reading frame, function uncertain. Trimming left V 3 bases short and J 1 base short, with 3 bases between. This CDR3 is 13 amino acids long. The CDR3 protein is CASSQKNTGELFF. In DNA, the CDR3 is TGCGCCAGCAGTCAGAAGAACACCGGGGAGCTGTTTTTT.

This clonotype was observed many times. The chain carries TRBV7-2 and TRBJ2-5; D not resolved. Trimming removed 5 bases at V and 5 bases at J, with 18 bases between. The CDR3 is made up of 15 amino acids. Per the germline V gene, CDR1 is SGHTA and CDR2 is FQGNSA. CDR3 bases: TGTGCCAGCAGCCCTCTGGGATCGAAAGGGGAGACCCAGTACTTC. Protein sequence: CASSPLGSKGETQYF. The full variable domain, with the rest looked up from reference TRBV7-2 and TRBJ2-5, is GAGVSQSPSNKVTEKGKDVELRCDPISGHTALYWYRQSLGQGLEFLIYFQGNSAPDKSGLPSDRFSAERTGGSVSTLTIQRTQQEDSAVYLCASSPLGSKGETQYFGPGTRLLVL.

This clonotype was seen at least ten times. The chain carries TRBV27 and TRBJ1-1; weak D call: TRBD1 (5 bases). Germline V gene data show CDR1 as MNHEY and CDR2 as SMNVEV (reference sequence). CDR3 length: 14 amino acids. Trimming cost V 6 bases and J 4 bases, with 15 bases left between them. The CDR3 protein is CASRGLIGGTEAFF. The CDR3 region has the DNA TGTGCCAGCAGGGGACTGATTGGGGGCACTGAAGCTTTCTTT.

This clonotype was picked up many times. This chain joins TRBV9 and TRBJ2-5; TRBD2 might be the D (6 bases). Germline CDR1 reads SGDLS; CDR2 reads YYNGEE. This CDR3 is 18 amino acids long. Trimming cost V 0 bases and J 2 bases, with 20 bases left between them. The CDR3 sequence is CASSVESGTFLGQETQYF. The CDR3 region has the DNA TGTGCCAGCAGCGTAGAATCCGGGACTTTTCTGGGGCAAGAGACCCAGTACTTC.

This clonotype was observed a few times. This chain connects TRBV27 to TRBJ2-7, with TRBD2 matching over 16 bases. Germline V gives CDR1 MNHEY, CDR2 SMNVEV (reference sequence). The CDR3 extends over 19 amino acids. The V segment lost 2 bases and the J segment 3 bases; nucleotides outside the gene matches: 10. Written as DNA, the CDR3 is TGTGCCAGCAGTTTAAGGGGGACTAGCGGGGGGGCGACGGTCTACGAGCAGTACTTC. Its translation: CASSLRGTSGGATVYEQYF.

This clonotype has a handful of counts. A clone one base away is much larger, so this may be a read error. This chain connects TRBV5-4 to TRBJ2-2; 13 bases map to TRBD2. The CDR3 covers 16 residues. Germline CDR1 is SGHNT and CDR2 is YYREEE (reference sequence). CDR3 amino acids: CVSSDTSGRALGELFF. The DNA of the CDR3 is TGTGTCAGCAGCGACACTAGCGGGAGGGCCCTCGGGGAGCTGTTTTTT.

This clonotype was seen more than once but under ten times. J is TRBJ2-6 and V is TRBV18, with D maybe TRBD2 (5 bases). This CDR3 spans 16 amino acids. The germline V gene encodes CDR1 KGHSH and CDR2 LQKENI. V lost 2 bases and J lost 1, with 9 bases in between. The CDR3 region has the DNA TGTGCCAGCTCACCAGAGGGCGGGTCTGGGGCCAACGTCCTGACTTTC. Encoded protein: CASSPEGGSGANVLTF.

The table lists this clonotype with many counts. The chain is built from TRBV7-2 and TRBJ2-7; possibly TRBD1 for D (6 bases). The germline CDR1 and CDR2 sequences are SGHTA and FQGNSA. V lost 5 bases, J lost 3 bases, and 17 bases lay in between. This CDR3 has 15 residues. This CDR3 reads CASSDSGQLSYEQYF. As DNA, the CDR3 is TGTGCCAGCAGCGACTCTGGACAGCTAAGCTACGAGCAGTACTTC. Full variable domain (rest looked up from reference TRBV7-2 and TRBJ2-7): GAGVSQSPSNKVTEKGKDVELRCDPISGHTALYWYRQSLGQGLEFLIYFQGNSAPDKSGLPSDRFSAERTGGSVSTLTIQRTQQEDSAVYLCASSDSGQLSYEQYFGPGTRLTVT.

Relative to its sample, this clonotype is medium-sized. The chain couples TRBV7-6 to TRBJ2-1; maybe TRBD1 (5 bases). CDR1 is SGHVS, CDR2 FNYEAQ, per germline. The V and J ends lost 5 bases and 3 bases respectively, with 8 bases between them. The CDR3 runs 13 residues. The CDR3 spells CASSDDSYNEQFF. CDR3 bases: TGTGCCAGCAGCGACGACAGCTACAATGAGCAGTTCTTC.

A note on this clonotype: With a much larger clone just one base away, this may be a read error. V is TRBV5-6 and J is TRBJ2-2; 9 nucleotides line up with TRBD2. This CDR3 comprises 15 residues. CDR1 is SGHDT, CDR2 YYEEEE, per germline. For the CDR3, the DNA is TGTGCCAGCAGCCGACTAGCGGTCCTTCGCGGGGAGCAGTTTTTT. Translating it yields CASSRLAVLRGEQFF.

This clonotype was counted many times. CDR3 DNA: TGTGCCAGCAGCCGATCCGGACAGGGGGACGCACCCCTCCACTTT. It translates to CASSRSGQGDAPLHF. The chain couples TRBV12-3 or TRBV12-4 to TRBJ1-6, with TRBD1 matching over 10 bases. J gave up 11 bases and V 6 bases, and 10 bases lay outside the gene matches. The CDR3 length is 15 residues.

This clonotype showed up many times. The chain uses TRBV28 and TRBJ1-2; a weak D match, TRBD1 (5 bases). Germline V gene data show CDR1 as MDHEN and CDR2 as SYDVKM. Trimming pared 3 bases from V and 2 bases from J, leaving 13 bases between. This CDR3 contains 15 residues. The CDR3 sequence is CASSLADKSNYGYTF. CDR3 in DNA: TGTGCCAGCAGTTTGGCGGACAAATCAAACTATGGCTACACCTTC.

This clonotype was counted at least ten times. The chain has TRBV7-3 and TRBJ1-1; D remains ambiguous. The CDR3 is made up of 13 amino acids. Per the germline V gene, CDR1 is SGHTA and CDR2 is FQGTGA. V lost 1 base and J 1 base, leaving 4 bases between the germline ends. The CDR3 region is CASSLRRNTEAFF. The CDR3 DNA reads TGTGCCAGCAGCTTAAGAAGGAACACTGAAGCTTTCTTT. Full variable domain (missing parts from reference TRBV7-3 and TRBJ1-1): GAGVSQTPSNKVTEKGKYVELRCDPISGHTALYWYRQSLGQGPEFLIYFQGTGAADDSGLPNDRFFAVRPEGSVSTLKIQRTERGDSAVYLCASSLRRNTEAFFGQGTRLTVV.

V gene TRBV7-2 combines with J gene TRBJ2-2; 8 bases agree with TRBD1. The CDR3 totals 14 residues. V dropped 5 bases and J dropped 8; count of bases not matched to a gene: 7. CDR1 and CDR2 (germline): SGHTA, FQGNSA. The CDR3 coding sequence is TGTGCCAGCAGCCCAAGACAGGGGCAGGGGGAGCTGTTTTTT. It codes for CASSPRQGQGELFF.

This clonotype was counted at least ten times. This chain's CDR3 is CASSEDTLPGSYEQYF. CDR3 DNA sequence: TGTGCCAGCAGTGAAGACACGTTACCAGGATCCTACGAGCAGTACTTC. This chain uses TRBV25-1 with TRBJ2-7; D uncertain. Germline V lookup: CDR1 MGHDK, CDR2 SYGVNS. V lost 2 bases to trimming and J lost 1 base, with 15 bases between them. The CDR3 consists of 16 residues.

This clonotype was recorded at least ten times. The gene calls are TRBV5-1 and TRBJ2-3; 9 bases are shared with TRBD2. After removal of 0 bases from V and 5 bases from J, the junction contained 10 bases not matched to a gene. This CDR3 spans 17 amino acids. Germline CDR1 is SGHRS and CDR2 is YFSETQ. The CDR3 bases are TGCGCCAGCAGCTTGGGGGGCGGGAGGGCCCGAGAAGATACGCAGTATTTT. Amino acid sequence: CASSLGGGRAREDTQYF.

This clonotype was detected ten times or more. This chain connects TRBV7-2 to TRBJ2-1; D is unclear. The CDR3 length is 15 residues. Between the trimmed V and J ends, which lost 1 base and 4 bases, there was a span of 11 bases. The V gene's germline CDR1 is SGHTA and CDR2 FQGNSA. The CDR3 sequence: CASSLEVGVYNEQFF. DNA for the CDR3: TGTGCCAGCAGCTTAGAGGTTGGAGTTTACAATGAGCAGTTCTTC.

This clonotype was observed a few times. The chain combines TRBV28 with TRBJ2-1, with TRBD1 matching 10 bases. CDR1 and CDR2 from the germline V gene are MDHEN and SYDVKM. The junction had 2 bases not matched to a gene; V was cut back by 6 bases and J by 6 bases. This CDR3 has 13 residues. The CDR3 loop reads CASRGTGVNEQFF. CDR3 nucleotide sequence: TGTGCCAGCAGGGGGACAGGGGTCAATGAGCAGTTCTTC.

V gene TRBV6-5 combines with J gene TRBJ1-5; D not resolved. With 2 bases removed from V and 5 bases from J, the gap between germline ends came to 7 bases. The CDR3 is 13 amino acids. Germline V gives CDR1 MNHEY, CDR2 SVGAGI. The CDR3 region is CASSYDRDQPQHF. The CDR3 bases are TGTGCCAGCAGTTACGATAGAGATCAGCCCCAGCATTTT.

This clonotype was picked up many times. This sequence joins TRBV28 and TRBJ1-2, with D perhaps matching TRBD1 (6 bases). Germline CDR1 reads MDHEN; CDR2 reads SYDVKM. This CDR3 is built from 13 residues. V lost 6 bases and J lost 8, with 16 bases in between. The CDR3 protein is CASSQKDSRGYTF. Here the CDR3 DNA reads TGTGCCAGCAGCCAAAAGGACAGCCGGGGCTACACCTTC.